The rows below give T cell receptor beta chains drawn from one sample of a study of CD8 T cells in ankylosing spondylitis. TCRdb itself ran the 5' RACE reads through MiXCR, one entry per CDR3 protein. The sample includes 130,000 or so distinct CDR3 sequences, over 15% of them seen just once. Specimen: blood, either unsorted or a sorted T cell fraction (not recorded which). These receptors came from a male donor with ankylosing spondylitis. Both conserved end residues are part of each CDR3. D genes are given only for firm matches. Expanded clones are given a class, and other clones once, few, many or no size at all.

D	V	J	size	CDR3	DNA
NA	TRBV27	TRBJ1-5	NA	CASSPLSNQPQHF	TGTGCCAGCAGTCCCCTTTCTAATCAGCCCCAGCATTTT
TRBD2	TRBV28	TRBJ2-4	NA	CASSPGEGLPKNIQYF	TGTGCCAGCAGCCCCGGGGAGGGGCTACCCAAAAACATTCAGTACTTC
TRBD2	TRBV20-1	TRBJ2-1	many	CSARGLAGNDEQFF	TGCAGTGCTAGGGGACTAGCGGGAAATGACGAGCAGTTCTTC
NA	TRBV15	TRBJ1-2	NA	CATSRDKGATGYTF	TGTGCCACCAGCAGAGATAAAGGGGCTACTGGCTACACCTTC
NA	TRBV5-1	TRBJ1-1	many	CASSPGGTEAFF	TGCGCCAGCAGTCCAGGTGGTACTGAAGCTTTCTTT
NA	TRBV20-1	TRBJ2-7	NA	CSARGVSSYEQYF	TGCAGTGCAAGAGGGGTTAGCTCCTACGAGCAGTACTTC
NA	TRBV5-6	TRBJ2-2	NA	CASSLMVDSDTGELFF	TGTGCCAGCAGCTTGATGGTCGACTCCGACACCGGGGAGCTGTTTTTT
TRBD2	TRBV5-1	TRBJ2-7	NA	CASSLAGLAGDREQYF	TGCGCCAGCAGCCTGGCGGGACTAGCGGGAGATAGGGAGCAGTACTTC
NA	TRBV29-1	TRBJ2-2	NA	CSLQDSACGELFF	TGCAGCCTTCAAGACAGCGCATGCGGGGAGCTGTTTTTT
TRBD2	TRBV19	TRBJ2-5	NA	CASSIGLAGQETQYF	TGTGCCAGTAGTATAGGGCTAGCGGGGCAAGAGACCCAGTACTTC
NA	TRBV5-1	TRBJ1-1	NA	CASSYGGAHTEAFF	TGCGCCAGCAGCTACGGGGGGGCACACACTGAAGCTTTCTTT
NA	TRBV29-1	TRBJ2-3	many	CSVTRPPSTDTQYF	TGCAGCGTTACTCGGCCCCCGAGCACAGATACGCAGTATTTT
NA	TRBV28	TRBJ2-7	few	CASSTRTRPYEQYF	TGTGCCAGCAGCACTCGGACCCGGCCCTACGAGCAGTACTTC
TRBD1	TRBV6-5	TRBJ2-3	NA	CASSYGTGSIDTQYF	TGTGCCAGCAGTTACGGGACAGGGTCAATAGATACGCAGTATTTT
TRBD1	TRBV5-5	TRBJ1-5	few	CASSLGYRGSQPQHF	TGTGCCAGCAGCTTGGGGTACAGGGGAAGTCAGCCCCAGCATTTT
TRBD2	TRBV24-1	TRBJ2-2	many	CATSPGTSVTGELFF	TGTGCCACCAGCCCCGGGACTAGCGTCACCGGGGAGCTGTTTTTT
NA	TRBV2	TRBJ2-7	few	CASNGVSYEQYF	TGTGCCAGCAACGGCGTCTCCTACGAGCAGTACTTC
NA	TRBV30	TRBJ2-7	NA	CAWMAGVYEQYF	TGTGCCTGGATGGCAGGGGTGTACGAGCAGTACTTC